These T cell receptor beta chains were read from a single sample in a study of T cell changes during pregnancy in multiple sclerosis. Sequenced by immunoSEQ multiplex PCR; TCRdb stores in-frame clones only, minus some. The sample shows roughly 120,000 clones, 93% of them seen only once. Sequencing used peripheral blood, obtained before pregnancy. The receptors here all came from a female donor with multiple sclerosis, enrolled in a pregnancy study. The CDR3 runs from the conserved cysteine through the conserved F or W. Each record gives: J gene, clone size, D gene, V gene, CDR3 protein, CDR3 DNA. A D gene is named only where the DNA matches it firmly. A row's size may be missing; if present it is once, few, many or a size class.

>TRBJ2-1|NA|TRBD1|TRBV7-3
CASSLELSGGYNEQFF
TGTGCCAGCAGCTTAGAGTTGTCAGGGGGCTACAATGAGCAGTTCTTC
>TRBJ1-5|NA|TRBD1|TRBV27
CASSLQGERNQPQHF
TGTGCCAGCAGTTTACAGGGGGAGCGCAATCAGCCCCAGCATTTT
>TRBJ2-7|NA|TRBD1|TRBV28
CASLGQVSSYEQYF
TGTGCCAGCCTAGGACAGGTTAGCTCCTACGAGCAGTACTTC
>TRBJ2-1|NA|TRBD2|TRBV7-9
CASSFVGTSYNEQFF
TGTGCCAGCAGCTTTGTCGGGACTAGCTATAATGAGCAGTTCTTC
>TRBJ2-1|NA|TRBD2|TRBV19
CATDQGLAGYNEQFF
TGTGCCACGGATCAGGGACTAGCGGGGTACAATGAGCAGTTCTTC
>TRBJ1-4|few|NA|TRBV19
CASSGREGYATNEKLFF
TGTGCCAGTAGTGGCAGGGAGGGATATGCAACTAATGAAAAACTGTTTTTT
>TRBJ1-1|few|NA|TRBV7-6
CASSLAARAVTEAFF
TGTGCCAGCAGCTTAGCGGCCAGGGCGGTCACTGAAGCTTTCTTT
>TRBJ1-5|NA|NA|TRBV19
CASSEAREGNQPQHF
TGTGCCAGTTCTGAGGCGCGGGAGGGTAATCAGCCCCAGCATTTT
>TRBJ2-1|NA|NA|TRBV10-3
CAISDGTRKWEQFF
TGTGCCATCAGTGACGGGACACGGAAGTGGGAGCAGTTCTTC
>TRBJ2-7|NA|TRBD2|TRBV5-4
CASSLGGAGGRGEQYF
TGTGCCAGCAGCTTGGGGGGAGCGGGAGGGCGGGGGGAGCAGTACTTC
>TRBJ1-4|NA|TRBD1|TRBV9
CASSVGQGANEKLFF
TGTGCCAGCAGCGTAGGTCAGGGGGCTAATGAAAAACTGTTTTTT
>TRBJ2-2|once|NA|TRBV11-3
CASSSRGRELFF
TGTGCCAGCAGCTCCCGCGGTAGGGAGCTGTTTTTT
>TRBJ2-1|NA|TRBD1|TRBV6-1
CASSAPGTEFF
TGTGCCAGCAGTGCACCCGGGACAGAGTTCTTC
>TRBJ2-5|NA|TRBD2|TRBV30
CAWSVSGGALKTQYF
TGTGCCTGGAGTGTAAGCGGGGGGGCTTTAAAGACCCAGTACTTC
>TRBJ2-5|NA|TRBD2|TRBV19
CASSSTSGGPQETQYF
TGTGCCAGTAGTTCAACTAGCGGGGGGCCCCAAGAGACCCAGTACTTC
>TRBJ2-3|NA|NA|TRBV5-1
CASSREFGGTDTQYF
TGCGCCAGCAGTCGGGAATTCGGGGGAACAGATACGCAGTATTTT
>TRBJ2-5|NA|TRBD2|TRBV7-9
CASSLRTSGYQETQYF
TGTGCCAGCAGCTTAAGGACTAGTGGGTACCAAGAGACCCAGTACTTC
>TRBJ1-1|NA|NA|TRBV6-1
CASSAPGPFTDTEAFF
TGTGCCAGCAGTGCGCCAGGGCCATTCACCGACACTGAAGCTTTCTTT
>TRBJ1-4|NA|NA|TRBV9
CASSAMGGGRANEKLFF
TGTGCCAGCAGCGCCATGGGAGGGGGAAGGGCTAATGAAAAACTGTTTTTT
>TRBJ2-1|NA|TRBD1|TRBV7-2
CASSLTGVGNEQFF
TGTGCCAGCAGCCTTACAGGGGTGGGCAATGAGCAGTTCTTC
>TRBJ1-6|few|NA|TRBV6-1
CASSEGRGANSPLHF
TGTGCCAGCAGTGAAGGGCGGGGGGCGAATTCACCCCTCCACTTT
>TRBJ2-7|NA|NA|TRBV19
CASSIGSGYEQYF
TGTGCCAGTAGTATAGGGTCAGGCTACGAGCAGTACTTC
>TRBJ2-6|once|TRBD1|TRBV19
CASSILGGLGANVLTF
TGTGCCAGTAGTATTCTAGGGGGCCTTGGGGCCAACGTCCTGACTTTC
>TRBJ1-2|NA|NA|TRBV5-4
CASSFQGSGYGYTF
TGTGCCAGCAGCTTCCAGGGTTCCGGCTATGGCTACACCTTC
>TRBJ2-2|NA|TRBD2|TRBV6-4
CASSDGSGGNTGELFF
TGTGCCAGCAGTGACGGGAGCGGGGGGAACACCGGGGAGCTGTTTTTT
>TRBJ2-7|NA|TRBD1|TRBV5-1
CASSWDRVSYEQYF
TGCGCCAGCAGCTGGGACAGGGTCTCCTACGAGCAGTACTTC
>TRBJ1-4|NA|TRBD1|TRBV18
CASSPQGPTGENEKLFF
TGTGCCAGCTCACCACAGGGGCCGACAGGGGAGAATGAAAAACTGTTTTTT
>TRBJ2-2|NA|NA|TRBV5-5
CASSLSTANTGELFF
TGTGCCAGCAGCTTGTCGACAGCTAACACCGGGGAGCTGTTTTTT
>TRBJ2-2|NA|TRBD1|TRBV11-3
CASSPRDRGSGELFF
TGTGCCAGCAGCCCTCGGGACAGGGGGTCCGGGGAGCTGTTTTTT
>TRBJ2-3|once|TRBD2|TRBV5-1
CASSSHLAGGTDTQYF
TGCGCCAGCAGCTCCCACCTAGCGGGAGGCACAGATACGCAGTATTTT
>TRBJ2-7|NA|TRBD1|TRBV28
CASSPGQGYEQYF
TGTGCCAGCAGCCCGGGACAGGGGTACGAGCAGTACTTC
>TRBJ2-3|NA|TRBD1|TRBV5-1
CASSPTGGADTQYF
TGCGCCAGCAGCCCGACAGGGGGCGCAGATACGCAGTATTTT
>TRBJ1-1|NA|TRBD1|TRBV19
CASSSRQGAEIEAFF
TGTGCCAGTAGTAGTCGACAGGGGGCGGAGATTGAAGCTTTCTTT
>TRBJ2-5|NA|TRBD2|TRBV15
CATSEGLAGATETQYF
TGTGCCACCAGCGAGGGACTAGCGGGAGCCACCGAGACCCAGTACTTC
>TRBJ2-5|NA|TRBD2|TRBV9
CASSVGLAGGQETQYF
TGTGCCAGCAGCGTAGGACTAGCGGGGGGACAAGAGACCCAGTACTTC
>TRBJ1-4|NA|NA|TRBV5-6
CASSLRNDRNEKLFF
TGTGCCAGCAGCCTCCGAAACGACAGAAATGAAAAACTGTTTTTT
>TRBJ2-4|NA|TRBD1|TRBV28
CASSLPQGGGAKNIQYF
TGTGCCAGCAGTTTACCACAGGGGGGAGGAGCCAAAAACATTCAGTACTTC
>TRBJ1-2|NA|TRBD1|TRBV9
CASSGQGPNYGYTF
TGTGCCAGCAGCGGACAGGGCCCAAACTATGGCTACACCTTC
>TRBJ2-7|NA|NA|TRBV20-1
CSATEFSEQYF
TGCAGTGCCACCGAGTTTTCCGAGCAGTACTTC
>TRBJ1-4|NA|TRBD1|TRBV18
CASSPRTGGGNEKLFF
TGTGCCAGCTCACCAAGGACAGGGGGCGGGAATGAAAAACTGTTTTTT
>TRBJ2-7|NA|TRBD1|TRBV6-1
CASSETLRDRGSYEQYF
TGTGCCAGCAGTGAAACCCTCCGGGACAGGGGCTCCTACGAGCAGTACTTC
>TRBJ1-2|NA|NA|TRBV5-4
CASSPGANYGYTF
TGTGCCAGCAGTCCCGGGGCTAACTATGGCTACACCTTC
>TRBJ2-1|NA|TRBD2|TRBV4-2
CASSPLAESYNEQFF
TGTGCCAGCAGCCCCCTAGCGGAATCCTACAATGAGCAGTTCTTC
>TRBJ1-3|NA|NA|TRBV19
CASSIARNLTVSGNTIYF
TGTGCCAGTAGTATAGCCAGGAACCTTACAGTTTCTGGAAACACCATATATTTT
>TRBJ1-1|NA|NA|TRBV2
CASRKDGYTEAFF
TGTGCCAGCAGGAAAGACGGGTACACTGAAGCTTTCTTT
>TRBJ1-5|NA|NA|TRBV7-3
CASSLDGVQPQHF
TGTGCCAGCAGCCTCGACGGGGTTCAGCCCCAGCATTTT
>TRBJ1-4|NA|NA|TRBV5-5
CASSSGPDEKLFF
TGTGCCAGCAGCTCGGGTCCAGATGAAAAACTGTTTTTT
>TRBJ2-1|NA|NA|TRBV7-9
CASSPPGNSPYGEQFF
TGTGCCAGCAGCCCTCCCGGGAATAGTCCCTATGGTGAGCAGTTCTTC
>TRBJ1-6|NA|NA|TRBV5-6
CASSRPGDNSPLHF
TGTGCCAGCAGCCGCCCGGGGGATAATTCACCCCTCCACTTT
>TRBJ1-2|NA|NA|TRBV4-1
CASSQDPGGRGTF
TGCGCCAGCAGCCAAGATCCGGGAGGCCGGGGGACCTTC
>TRBJ1-5|NA|NA|TRBV7-8
CASSLEWRVSNQPQHF
TGTGCCAGCAGCTTAGAATGGAGGGTTAGCAATCAGCCCCAGCATTTT
>TRBJ1-1|NA|TRBD1|TRBV29-1
CSTSDRGNTEAFF
TGCAGCACCTCGGACAGGGGGAACACTGAAGCTTTCTTT
>TRBJ1-1|NA|TRBD1|TRBV7-2
CASSFGQGKEAFF
TGTGCCAGCAGCTTTGGACAGGGGAAGGAAGCTTTCTTT
>TRBJ1-1|NA|NA|TRBV5-1
CASSLGGLRTEAFF
TGCGCCAGCAGCTTGGGAGGGTTGAGAACTGAAGCTTTCTTT
>TRBJ2-7|NA|NA|TRBV6-5
CASRKSAYEQYF
TGTGCCAGCAGAAAATCAGCCTACGAGCAGTACTTC
>TRBJ2-7|NA|TRBD2|TRBV28
CASSLSWGGGSYEQYF
TGTGCCAGCAGTTTATCTTGGGGGGGTGGCTCCTACGAGCAGTACTTC
>TRBJ2-1|NA|TRBD2|TRBV6-6
CASSPGLRGNEQFF
TGTGCCAGCAGCCCGGGACTAAGGGGAAATGAGCAGTTCTTC
>TRBJ1-4|NA|TRBD1|TRBV19
CASSGGQGNEKLFF
TGTGCCAGTAGTGGGGGACAGGGGAATGAAAAACTGTTTTTT
>TRBJ2-3|NA|TRBD2|TRBV5-1
CASSLPSGTDTQYF
TGCGCCAGCAGCTTGCCTAGCGGGACAGATACGCAGTATTTT
>TRBJ2-3|NA|NA|TRBV4-1
CASSPRQGRTRGDTQYF
TGCGCCAGCAGCCCCCGTCAGGGGCGAACAAGAGGAGATACGCAGTATTTT